These 24 T cell receptor beta chains share one sample of origin, sequenced in a study of molecular identifiers for immune sequencing clone quantification. TCRdb reprocessed the PCR reads via MiXCR and lists one record per CDR3 protein. Altogether about 36,000 distinct CDR3 sequences are present, about a fifth being singletons, with the ten largest covering about 6.2%. Specimen: naive CD8+ T cells from blood, with Jurkat cell RNA spiked in. Subset defined: FACS-sorted CD8+CD4-CCR7+CD45RA+ naive T cells. The source is a human donor in good health. Some libraries in this study had Jurkat cell RNA spiked in.

This clonotype was observed a handful of times. The V and J genes are TRBV7-9 and TRBJ2-7; D might be TRBD2 (6 bases). V was cut by 4 bases and J by 0 bases, with 13 bases left in between. The CDR3 length is 15 residues. Germline V gene data show CDR1 as SEHNR and CDR2 as FQNEAQ (reference sequence). CDR3 in amino acids: CASSSDYQFSYEQYF. The CDR3 DNA reads TGTGCCAGCAGCTCGGACTACCAATTCTCCTACGAGCAGTACTTC.

This clonotype has at least ten counts. V is TRBV4-1 and J is TRBJ2-7; 9 nucleotides match TRBD1. This CDR3 has 16 residues. J lost 6 bases, V lost 0 bases, and 9 bases had no gene match. The germline V gene has CDR1 MGHRA and CDR2 YSYEKL. The DNA for the CDR3 is TGCGCCAGCAGCCAAGATGTAGGACAGGGGTATCTCGAGCAGTACTTC. Its protein product is CASSQDVGQGYLEQYF.

This clonotype was seen at least ten times. V gene TRBV9 combines with J gene TRBJ1-1, with D possibly being TRBD1 (6 bases). The CDR3 is 13 residues long. Per germline, CDR1 SGDLS and CDR2 YYNGEE. Between the trimmed V and J ends, which lost 5 bases and 1 base, there was a span of 9 bases. This CDR3 reads CASSDRRNTEAFF. The CDR3 DNA is TGTGCCAGCAGTGACAGGCGGAACACTGAAGCTTTCTTT.

This clonotype was seen at least ten times. V is TRBV6-5 and J is TRBJ2-7; D may be TRBD2 (5 bases). In germline, CDR1 is MNHEY, CDR2 SVGAGI. The ends were cut back, 2 bases at V and 3 bases at J, with 11 bases in the middle. The CDR3 consists of 14 residues. This chain's CDR3 is CASSYGIGSYEQYF. The CDR3 nucleotides are TGTGCCAGCAGTTACGGAATTGGGAGCTACGAGCAGTACTTC.

The rearrangement links TRBV19 to TRBJ1-2; no clear D. V was trimmed by 4 bases and J by 5 bases, leaving 11 bases between them. Per germline, CDR1 LNHDA and CDR2 SQIVND (reference sequence). The CDR3 covers 13 residues. In nucleotides, the CDR3 is TGTGCCAGTAGTACATATGAGGAGTATGGCTACACCTTC. Its translation: CASSTYEEYGYTF.

This clonotype was picked up many times. The rearrangement uses TRBV4-1 and TRBJ2-7; D uncertain. This CDR3 spans 15 amino acids. V lost 1 base and J lost 2, with 12 bases in between. Looked up from germline, CDR1 is MGHRA and CDR2 is YSYEKL. The CDR3 spells CASSQVFMTTYEQYF. DNA of the CDR3: TGCGCCAGCAGCCAAGTGTTTATGACCACCTACGAGCAGTACTTC.

This chain connects TRBV3-1 to TRBJ1-5; D gene unclear. CDR3 length: 16 residues. The germline V gene has CDR1 LGHDT and CDR2 YNNKEL (reference sequence). V was pared by 1 base and J by 0 bases, with 10 bases between. CDR3 bases: TGTGCCAGCAGCCAAGGGGCAGGAGATAGCAATCAGCCCCAGCATTTT. The encoded protein is CASSQGAGDSNQPQHF.

A remark on this clonotype: A much more abundant neighbour one base away suggests this may be a read error. The chain combines TRBV28 with TRBJ2-3; TRBD2 matches 7 bases. The CDR3 runs 18 residues. Trimming removed 4 bases from V and 3 bases from J; junction bases left unmatched: 16. The germline gives CDR1 MDHEN, CDR2 SYDVKM. CDR3 DNA: TGTGCCAGCAGTTCTGGACTAGTGGGAGGGCTGGGTACAGATACGCAGTATTTT. This sequence encodes CASSSGLVGGLGTDTQYF.

This clonotype was seen ten or more times. The chain carries TRBV7-9 and TRBJ2-5, with D perhaps TRBD1 or TRBD2 (5 bases each). Between the trimmed V and J ends, which lost 4 bases and 2 bases, there was a span of 20 bases. The CDR3 contains 17 residues. The germline V gene encodes CDR1 SEHNR and CDR2 FQNEAQ (reference sequence). CDR3 bases: TGTGCCAGCAGCTCCTGGGACGGTGGGACGGCACAAGAGACCCAGTACTTC. Protein sequence: CASSSWDGGTAQETQYF.

The chain has TRBV27 and TRBJ2-3; D is perhaps TRBD2 (5 bases). Trimming took 8 bases from V and 5 from J, leaving 17 bases between them. Germline CDR1 and CDR2: MNHEY and SMNVEV (reference sequence). The CDR3 loop spans 14 amino acids. For the CDR3, the DNA is TGTGCCAGCGCGTCGGGGAGAGGAGTAGATACGCAGTATTTT. Its translation is CASASGRGVDTQYF.

In nucleotides, the CDR3 is TGCGCCAGCAGCCCGCATGGACAGGGAATTTACGAGCAGTACTTC. It translates to CASSPHGQGIYEQYF. This chain links TRBV4-1 with TRBJ2-7, with 8 bases that match TRBD1. Germline V gene sequence: CDR1 MGHRA, CDR2 YSYEKL. The CDR3 has 15 residues. The ends lost 4 bases at V and 4 bases at J; junction bases unmatched: 9.

This clonotype appeared many times. V gene TRBV19 combines with J gene TRBJ2-7; 7 bases match TRBD1. Germline CDR1 reads LNHDA; CDR2 reads SQIVND (reference sequence). The trim removed 7 bases at V and 0 bases at J, leaving 12 bases unmatched. The CDR3 spans 16 residues. This CDR3 is CASTPGWGQNSYEQYF. In DNA, the CDR3 is TGTGCCAGTACCCCTGGGTGGGGACAGAACTCCTACGAGCAGTACTTC.

The chain combines TRBV2 with TRBJ2-1; 7 bases fit TRBD2. The CDR3 contains 13 residues. The germline V gene encodes CDR1 SNHLY and CDR2 FYNNEI. V lost 1 base and J lost 9; bases outside the gene matches: 3. The CDR3 reads CASSEGGRIEQFF. CDR3 bases: TGTGCCAGCAGTGAAGGCGGGAGAATTGAGCAGTTCTTC.

The chain couples TRBV13 to TRBJ2-7; 7 bases are a match to TRBD1. Unmatched junction bases numbered 7, after V lost 2 bases and J lost 0 bases. CDR1 and CDR2 from the germline V gene are PRHDT and FYEKMQ (reference sequence). CDR3 length equals 16 residues. CDR3 in amino acids: CASSLLSGGDSYEQYF. DNA of the CDR3: TGTGCCAGCAGCTTACTGTCAGGGGGTGACTCCTACGAGCAGTACTTC.

This clonotype was recorded many times. The chain combines TRBV7-9 with TRBJ2-1; no definite D call. The CDR3 runs 12 residues. Per germline, CDR1 SEHNR and CDR2 FQNEAQ (reference sequence). Trimming stripped 3 bases from V and 9 bases from J, with 9 bases between. The chain's CDR3 is CASSFNPGEQFF. The CDR3 nucleotides read TGTGCCAGCAGCTTTAATCCGGGTGAGCAGTTCTTC.

This clonotype was recorded at least ten times. The rearrangement uses TRBV12-3 or TRBV12-4 and TRBJ1-1; possibly TRBD1 for D (5 bases). The CDR3 length is 12 residues. Trimming took off 4 bases at V and 4 bases at J, with 7 bases between the two ends. The CDR3 sequence: CASSSGPTEAFF. CDR3 nucleotide sequence: TGTGCCAGCAGTTCAGGGCCCACTGAAGCTTTCTTT.

A remark on this clonotype: Since a much larger clone is just one base distant, this may be a read error. The V call is TRBV19, the J call TRBJ2-7, with TRBD2 as a possible D gene (6 bases). The V and J ends lost 3 bases and 6 bases respectively, with 18 bases between them. CDR3 length equals 15 residues. CDR1 and CDR2 (germline): LNHDA, SQIVND (reference sequence). CDR3 loop: CASSMNPTRRVEQYF. The CDR3 nucleotides are TGTGCCAGTAGTATGAACCCGACTAGACGTGTCGAGCAGTACTTC.

In this sample, this clonotype turned up many times. CDR3 DNA sequence: TGTGCCAGCAGCTTAATGCGACTAGCGATCCACCCTTCCTACAATGAGCAGTTCTTC. This sequence encodes CASSLMRLAIHPSYNEQFF. The genes are TRBV7-2 and TRBJ2-1; 8 positions agree with TRBD2. CDR1 is SGHTA and CDR2 is FQGNSA in the germline V gene. This CDR3 has 19 amino acids. The ends lost 2 bases at V and 1 base at J; junction bases unmatched: 13.

This clonotype was found a few times. The chain combines TRBV3-1 with TRBJ2-1; weak D call: TRBD2 (7 bases). The V gene lost 11 bases and the J gene lost 8 bases, with 10 bases spanning the gap. This CDR3 is built from 10 residues. Germline V gives CDR1 LGHDT, CDR2 YNNKEL (reference sequence). The CDR3 sequence is CAAGGHEQFF. In DNA, the CDR3 is TGTGCCGCCGGGGGGCATGAGCAGTTCTTC.

This clonotype has just a few counts. The V gene is TRBV10-3, the J gene TRBJ1-1, with TRBD1 matching 7 bases. Germline V CDR1 and CDR2: ENHRY, SYGVKD. The CDR3 is 17 amino acids. V lost 1 base to trimming and J lost 1 base; unmatched junction nucleotides: 9. CDR3 DNA: TGTGCCATCAGTGAGTACCCCCAGGACAGGCCGAACACTGAAGCTTTCTTT. Translating gives CAISEYPQDRPNTEAFF.

There are many counts of this clonotype. The rearrangement uses TRBV7-8 and TRBJ2-1, with TRBD2 matching 8 bases. Germline V gives CDR1 SGHVS, CDR2 FQNEAQ. V lost 4 bases to trimming and J lost 2 bases; unmatched junction nucleotides: 16. This CDR3 spans 19 amino acids. CDR3 residues: CASSSMGRSGRRPYNEQFF. For the CDR3, the DNA is TGTGCCAGCAGCTCCATGGGGAGGAGCGGGAGAAGGCCCTACAATGAGCAGTTCTTC.

The chain couples TRBV12-3 or TRBV12-4 to TRBJ2-7; D gene ambiguous. The CDR3 is 12 amino acids. V lost 2 bases to trimming and J lost 3 bases, with 5 bases between them. Here the CDR3 DNA reads TGTGCCAGCAGTTTAAACGTCTACGAGCAGTACTTC. As protein: CASSLNVYEQYF.

Many counts were recorded for this clonotype. J is TRBJ2-3 and V is TRBV9, with 10 bases lining up with TRBD2. The CDR3 sequence is 15 residues long. Germline V gives CDR1 SGDLS, CDR2 YYNGEE. V gave up 3 bases and J gave up 4 bases; unmatched junction bases: 5. The CDR3 DNA follows: TGTGCCAGCAGCGATCCTAGCGGGAGTCCAGATACGCAGTATTTT. Protein sequence: CASSDPSGSPDTQYF.

With respect to this clonotype: A much larger clone differs from this one at a single base, so this may be a read error. The V call is TRBV7-9, the J call TRBJ2-7, with 8 nucleotides matching TRBD2. CDR3 length equals 15 residues. In germline, CDR1 is SEHNR, CDR2 FQNEAQ (reference sequence). The junction had 7 bases not matched to a gene; V was cut back by 3 bases and J by 3 bases. CDR3 loop: CASSFPGSGGYEQYF. As DNA, the CDR3 is TGTGCCAGCAGCTTTCCAGGGAGCGGGGGCTACGAGCAGTACTTC.